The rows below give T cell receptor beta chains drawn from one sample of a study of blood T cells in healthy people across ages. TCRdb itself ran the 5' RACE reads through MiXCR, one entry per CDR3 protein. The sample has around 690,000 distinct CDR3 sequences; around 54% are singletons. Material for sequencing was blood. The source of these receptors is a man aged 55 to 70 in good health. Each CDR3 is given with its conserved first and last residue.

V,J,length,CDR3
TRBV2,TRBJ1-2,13,CASTQDRDGGYTF
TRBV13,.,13,CASSLTAGREQYF
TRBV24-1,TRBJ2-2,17,CATSDPQTGLNTGELFF
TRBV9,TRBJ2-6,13,CAGSGFPGSVLTF
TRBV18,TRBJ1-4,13,CASSPIGKEKLFF
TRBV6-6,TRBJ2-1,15,CASSYSTAPYNERFF
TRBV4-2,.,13,CASSQERPTEQYF
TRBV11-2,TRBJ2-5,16,CASRPGTSGLSETQYF
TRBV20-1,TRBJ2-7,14,CSARGAGGRYEQYF
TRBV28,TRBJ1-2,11,CAVGVIYGYTF
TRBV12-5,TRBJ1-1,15,CASGLVRGLNTEAFF
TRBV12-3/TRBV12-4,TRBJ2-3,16,CASSLLGGASTDTQYF
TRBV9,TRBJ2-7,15,CASSVDAGTSYEQYF
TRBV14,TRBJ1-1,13,CASSQGGWAEAFF
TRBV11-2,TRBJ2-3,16,CASSLIKRTSTDTQYF
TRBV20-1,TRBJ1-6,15,CSAGDRGFYNSPLHF
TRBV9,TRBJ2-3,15,CASSVEGRATDTQYF
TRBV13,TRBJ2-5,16,CASSLWTSGGGETQYF
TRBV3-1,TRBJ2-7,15,CASSRPGTGQDEQYF
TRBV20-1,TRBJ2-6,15,CSANGQGSGANVLTF
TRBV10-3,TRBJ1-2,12,CAISEQQGGYTF
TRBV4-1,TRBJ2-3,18,CASSQAGTSGPRWDTQYF
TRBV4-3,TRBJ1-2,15,CASSQDPGKNYGYTF
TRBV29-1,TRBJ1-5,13,CSVDGGADQPQHF
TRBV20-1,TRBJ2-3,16,CSAAGARELSTDTQYF
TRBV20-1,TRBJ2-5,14,CSARPLGSDEEQYF
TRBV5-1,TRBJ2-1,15,CASRLEGSSYNEQFF
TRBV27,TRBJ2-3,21,CASSLANPGLADVGGRDTQYF
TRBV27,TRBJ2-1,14,CVSSLSATGGEQFF